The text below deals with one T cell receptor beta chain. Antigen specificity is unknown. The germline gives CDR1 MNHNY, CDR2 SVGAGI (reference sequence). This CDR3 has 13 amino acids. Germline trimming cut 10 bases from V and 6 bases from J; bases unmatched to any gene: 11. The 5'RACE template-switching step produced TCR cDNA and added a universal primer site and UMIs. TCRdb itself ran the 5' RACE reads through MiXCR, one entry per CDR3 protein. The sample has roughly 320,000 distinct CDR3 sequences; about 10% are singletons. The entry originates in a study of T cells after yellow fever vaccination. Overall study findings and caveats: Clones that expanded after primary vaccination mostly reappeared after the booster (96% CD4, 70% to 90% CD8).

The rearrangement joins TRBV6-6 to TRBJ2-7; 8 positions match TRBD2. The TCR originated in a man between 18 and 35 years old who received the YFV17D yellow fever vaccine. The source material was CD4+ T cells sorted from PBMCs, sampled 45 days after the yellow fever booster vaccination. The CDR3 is CATTSGGSREQYF. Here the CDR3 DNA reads TGTGCCACCACCTCGGGGGGGTCGCGCGAGCAGTACTTC.